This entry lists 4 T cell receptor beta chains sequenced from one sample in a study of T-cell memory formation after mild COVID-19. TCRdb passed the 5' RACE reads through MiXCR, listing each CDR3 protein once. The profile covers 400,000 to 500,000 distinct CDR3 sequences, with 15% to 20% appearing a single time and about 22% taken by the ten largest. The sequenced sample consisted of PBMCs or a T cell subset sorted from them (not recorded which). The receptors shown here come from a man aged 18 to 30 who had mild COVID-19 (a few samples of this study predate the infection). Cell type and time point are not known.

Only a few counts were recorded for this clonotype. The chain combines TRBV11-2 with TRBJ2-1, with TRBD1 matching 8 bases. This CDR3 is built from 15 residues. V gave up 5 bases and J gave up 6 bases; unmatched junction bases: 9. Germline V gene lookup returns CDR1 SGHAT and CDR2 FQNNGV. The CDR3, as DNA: TGTGCCAGCAGCCAGGCCCCGGGACAGGTCAATGAGCAGTTCTTC. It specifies CASSQAPGQVNEQFF.

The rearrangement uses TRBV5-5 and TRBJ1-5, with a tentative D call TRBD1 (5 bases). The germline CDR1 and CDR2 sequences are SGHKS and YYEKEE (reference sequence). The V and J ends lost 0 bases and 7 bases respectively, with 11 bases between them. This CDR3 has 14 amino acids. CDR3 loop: CASSLDGGFQPQHF. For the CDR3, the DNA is TGTGCCAGCAGCTTGGACGGGGGGTTCCAGCCCCAGCATTTT.

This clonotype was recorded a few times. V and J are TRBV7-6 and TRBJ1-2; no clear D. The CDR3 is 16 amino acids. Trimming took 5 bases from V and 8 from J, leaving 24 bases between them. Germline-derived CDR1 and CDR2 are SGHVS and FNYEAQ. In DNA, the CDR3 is TGTGCCAGCAGCGTTAGCGTTTCGCCGCTTAGTACAGGCTACACCTTC. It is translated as CASSVSVSPLSTGYTF.

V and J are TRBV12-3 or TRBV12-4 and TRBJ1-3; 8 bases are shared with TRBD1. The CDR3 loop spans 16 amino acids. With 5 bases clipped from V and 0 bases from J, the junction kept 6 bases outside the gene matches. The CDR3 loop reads CASSLQGVGSGNTIYF. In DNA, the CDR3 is TGTGCCAGCAGTCTACAGGGGGTGGGCTCTGGAAACACCATATATTTT.